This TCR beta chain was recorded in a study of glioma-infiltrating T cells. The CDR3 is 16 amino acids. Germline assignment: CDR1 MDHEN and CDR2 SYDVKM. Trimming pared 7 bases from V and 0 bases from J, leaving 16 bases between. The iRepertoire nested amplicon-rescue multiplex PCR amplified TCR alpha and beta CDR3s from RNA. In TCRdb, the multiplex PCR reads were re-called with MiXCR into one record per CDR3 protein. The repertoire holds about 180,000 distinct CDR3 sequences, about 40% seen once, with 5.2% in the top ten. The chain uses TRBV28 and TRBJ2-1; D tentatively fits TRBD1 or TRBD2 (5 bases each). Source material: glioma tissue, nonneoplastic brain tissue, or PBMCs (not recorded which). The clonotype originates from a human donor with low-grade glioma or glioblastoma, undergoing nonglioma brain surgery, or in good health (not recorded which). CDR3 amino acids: CASILGVLSSYNEQFF. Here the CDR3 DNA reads TGTGCCAGCATACTAGGGGTCCTCAGCTCCTACAATGAGCAGTTCTTC.